The clone carrying this TCR beta chain was observed many times. This sample is part of a study of CD8 T cells in ankylosing spondylitis. Via MiXCR, TCRdb re-called the 5' RACE reads, giving one row per CDR3 protein. The data hold about 140,000 distinct CDR3 sequences, with approximately 9.2% observed a single time. V lost 6 bases and J lost 6; bases outside the gene matches: 7. From germline, CDR1 is ENHRY and CDR2 SYGVKD. This CDR3 comprises 13 residues. The origin of this receptor is a male donor with ankylosing spondylitis. This chain joins TRBV10-3 and TRBJ2-5; 7 bases fit TRBD2. The sequencing sample was made of synovial fluid, either unsorted or a sorted T cell fraction (not recorded which). The CDR3 loop is CAIRATSMQTQYF. In nucleotides, the CDR3 is TGTGCCATCAGGGCGACTAGCATGCAGACCCAGTACTTC.